The 2 T cell receptor beta chains listed next were all sequenced from one sample in a study of T cell responses to AZD1222 COVID-19 vaccine. The repertoire was sequenced with immunoSEQ multiplex PCR; TCRdb's copy has only in-frame clones and lacks some. The sample contains some 140,000 clones, more than 90% of which appear only once. The material was peripheral blood, obtained on day 0 of AZD1222 vaccination. All receptors come from an adult in good health.

This chain joins TRBV9 and TRBJ2-1, with TRBD1 identical over 7 bases. This CDR3 comprises 15 residues. The ends lost 3 bases at V and 2 bases at J; junction bases unmatched: 5. CDR1 SGDLS and CDR2 YYNGEE come from the germline V gene. In DNA form, the CDR3 reads TGTGCCAGCAGCGCAACCGGGACAGCCTACAATGAGCAGTTCTTC. It yields the protein CASSATGTAYNEQFF.

This sequence joins TRBV29-1 and TRBJ1-5; D is undetermined. CDR1 and CDR2 from the germline V gene are SQVTM and ANQGSEA. The V and J ends lost 6 bases and 0 bases respectively, with 6 bases between them. There are 12 residues in the CDR3. In nucleotides, the CDR3 is TGCAGCGTCGGCAATAGCAATCAGCCCCAGCATTTT. Translated: CSVGNSNQPQHF.